The sequence of this T cell receptor (beta chain) was determined in a study of T cell changes during pregnancy in multiple sclerosis. Trimming removed 4 bases from V and 6 bases from J; junction bases left unmatched: 6. In germline, CDR1 is MNHNY, CDR2 SVGAGI (reference sequence). The CDR3 has 16 residues. Some clones are missing from TCRdb's copy, which holds only in-frame ones; the method was immunoSEQ multiplex PCR. The data hold about 39,000 clones, with 80% to 95% observed a single time. The receptor's source is a female donor in good health, enrolled as a control in a pregnancy study. Sequences were derived from CD4+ T cells from peripheral blood mononuclear cells, sampled after pregnancy. The rearrangement uses TRBV6-6 and TRBJ2-3; 14 nucleotides align to TRBD2. The CDR3: CASSLGLAGASDTQYF. CDR3 nucleotide sequence: TGTGCCAGCAGTTTGGGACTAGCGGGGGCCAGTGATACGCAGTATTTT.